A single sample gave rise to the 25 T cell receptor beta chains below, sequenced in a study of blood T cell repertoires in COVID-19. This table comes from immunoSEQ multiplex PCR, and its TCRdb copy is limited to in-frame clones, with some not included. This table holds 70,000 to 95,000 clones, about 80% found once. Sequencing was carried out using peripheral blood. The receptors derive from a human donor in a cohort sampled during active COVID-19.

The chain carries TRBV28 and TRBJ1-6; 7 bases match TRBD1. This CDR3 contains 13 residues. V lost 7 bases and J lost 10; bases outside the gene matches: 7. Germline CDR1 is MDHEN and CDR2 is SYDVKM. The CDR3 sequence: CASTRDRGSPLHF. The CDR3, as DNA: TGTGCCAGCACTAGGGACAGAGGATCACCCCTCCACTTT.

The CDR3: CASSLTGNTEAFF. The CDR3 DNA reads as TGTGCCAGCAGTTTAACAGGGAACACTGAAGCTTTCTTT. The chain combines TRBV28 with TRBJ1-1; D is possibly TRBD1 (5 bases). The length of the CDR3 is 13 residues. CDR1 MDHEN and CDR2 SYDVKM come from the germline V gene. Trimming removed 2 bases from V and 1 base from J, with 5 bases in between.

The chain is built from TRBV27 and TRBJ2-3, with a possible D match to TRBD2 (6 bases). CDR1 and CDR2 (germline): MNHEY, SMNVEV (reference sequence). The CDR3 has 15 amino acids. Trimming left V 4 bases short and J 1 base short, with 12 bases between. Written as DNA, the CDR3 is TGTGCCAGCAGTTCTTGGGAGGTGGGCACAGATACGCAGTATTTT. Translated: CASSSWEVGTDTQYF.

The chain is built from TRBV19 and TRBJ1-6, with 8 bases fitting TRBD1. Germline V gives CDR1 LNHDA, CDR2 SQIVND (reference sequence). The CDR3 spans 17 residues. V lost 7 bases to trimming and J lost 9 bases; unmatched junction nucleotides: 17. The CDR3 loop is CASKETGASSRSSPLHF. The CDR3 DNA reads TGTGCCAGTAAGGAGACAGGGGCTTCGAGTCGCAGTTCACCCCTCCACTTT.

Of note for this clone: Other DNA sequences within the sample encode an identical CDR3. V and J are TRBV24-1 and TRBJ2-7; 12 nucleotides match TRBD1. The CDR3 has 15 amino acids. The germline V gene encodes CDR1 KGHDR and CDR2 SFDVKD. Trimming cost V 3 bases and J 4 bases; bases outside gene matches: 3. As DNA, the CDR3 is TGTGCCACCAGTGATCCGGGACAGGGGGCTTACGAGCAGTACTTC. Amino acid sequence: CATSDPGQGAYEQYF.

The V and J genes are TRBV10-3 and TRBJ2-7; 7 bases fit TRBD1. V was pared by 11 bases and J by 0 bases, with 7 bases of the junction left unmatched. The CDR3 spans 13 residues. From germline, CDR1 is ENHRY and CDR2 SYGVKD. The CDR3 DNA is TGTGCCCTCTCGACAGGGACCTCCTACGAGCAGTACTTC. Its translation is CALSTGTSYEQYF.

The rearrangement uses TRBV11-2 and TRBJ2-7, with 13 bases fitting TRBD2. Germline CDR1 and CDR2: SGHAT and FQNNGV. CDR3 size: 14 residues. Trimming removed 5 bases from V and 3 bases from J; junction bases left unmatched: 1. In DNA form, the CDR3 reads TGTGCCAGCAGCCGGACTAGCGGGAGCTACGAGCAGTACTTC. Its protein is CASSRTSGSYEQYF.

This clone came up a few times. CDR3 sequence: CASSLIGVSEYSNQPQHF. The CDR3 DNA reads as TGTGCCAGCAGTTTAATCGGGGTTAGCGAATATAGCAATCAGCCCCAGCATTTT. V is TRBV28 and J is TRBJ1-5; D gene uncertain. The CDR3 runs to 18 residues. Germline V CDR1 and CDR2: MDHEN, SYDVKM. The V gene lost 2 bases and the J gene lost 0 bases, with 17 bases spanning the gap.

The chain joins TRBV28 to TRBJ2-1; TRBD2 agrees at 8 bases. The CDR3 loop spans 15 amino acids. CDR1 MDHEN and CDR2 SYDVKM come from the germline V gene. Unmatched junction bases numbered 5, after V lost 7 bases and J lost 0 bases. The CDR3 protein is CASNLAGGSYNEQFF. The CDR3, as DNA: TGTGCCAGCAATCTAGCGGGTGGCTCCTACAATGAGCAGTTCTTC.

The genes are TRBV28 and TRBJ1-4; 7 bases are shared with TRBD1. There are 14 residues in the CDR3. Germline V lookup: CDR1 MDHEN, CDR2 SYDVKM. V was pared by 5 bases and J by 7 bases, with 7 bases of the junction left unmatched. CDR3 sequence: CASSLLTGVEKLFF. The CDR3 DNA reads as TGTGCCAGCAGTCTCCTTACAGGGGTTGAAAAACTGTTTTTT.

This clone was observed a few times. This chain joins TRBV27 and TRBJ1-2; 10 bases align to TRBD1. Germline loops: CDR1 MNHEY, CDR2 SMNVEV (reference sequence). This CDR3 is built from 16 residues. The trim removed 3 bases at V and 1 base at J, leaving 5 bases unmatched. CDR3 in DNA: TGTGCCAGCAGTTTCGGGACAGGGGTTGGTAACTATGGCTACACCTTC. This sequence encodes CASSFGTGVGNYGYTF.

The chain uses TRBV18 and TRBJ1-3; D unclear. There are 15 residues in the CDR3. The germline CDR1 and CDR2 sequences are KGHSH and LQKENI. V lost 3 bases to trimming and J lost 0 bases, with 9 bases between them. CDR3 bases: TGTGCCAGCTCACCGGGGAGGATCTCTGGAAACACCATATATTTT. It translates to CASSPGRISGNTIYF.

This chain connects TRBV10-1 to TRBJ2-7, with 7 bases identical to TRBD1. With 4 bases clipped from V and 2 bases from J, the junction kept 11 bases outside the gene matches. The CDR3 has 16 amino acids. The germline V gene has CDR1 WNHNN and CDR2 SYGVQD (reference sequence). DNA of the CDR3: TGCGCCAGCAGTGTCCGCCGACAGGGCCTCGCCTACGAGCAGTACTTC. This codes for CASSVRRQGLAYEQYF.

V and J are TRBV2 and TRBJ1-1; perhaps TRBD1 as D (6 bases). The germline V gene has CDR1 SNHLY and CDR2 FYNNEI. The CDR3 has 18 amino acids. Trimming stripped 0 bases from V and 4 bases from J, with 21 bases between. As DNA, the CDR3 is TGTGCCAGCAGTGAAGCATCAGGGGCTAGCTTTCGTGGCACTGAAGCTTTCTTT. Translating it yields CASSEASGASFRGTEAFF.

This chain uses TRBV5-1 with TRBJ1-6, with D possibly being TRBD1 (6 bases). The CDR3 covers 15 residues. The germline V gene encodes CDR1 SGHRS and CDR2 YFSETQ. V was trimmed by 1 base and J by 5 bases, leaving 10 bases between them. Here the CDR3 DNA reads TGCGCCAGCAGCTTGAACGCAGGGGATAATTCACCCCTCCACTTT. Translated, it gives CASSLNAGDNSPLHF. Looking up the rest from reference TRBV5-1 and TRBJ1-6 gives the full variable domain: KAGVTQTPRYLIKTRGQQVTLSCSPISGHRSVSWYQQTPGQGLQFLFEYFSETQRNKGNFPGRFSGRQFSNSRSEMNVSTLELGDSALYLCASSLNAGDNSPLHFGNGTRLTVT.

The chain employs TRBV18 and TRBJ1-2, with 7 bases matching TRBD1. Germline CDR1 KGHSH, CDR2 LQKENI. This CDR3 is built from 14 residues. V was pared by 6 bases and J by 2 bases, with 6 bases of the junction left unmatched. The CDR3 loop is CASSFTGQNYGYTF. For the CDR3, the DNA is TGTGCCAGCTCCTTCACGGGACAGAACTATGGCTACACCTTC. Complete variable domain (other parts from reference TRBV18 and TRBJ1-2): NAGVMQNPRHLVRRRGQEARLRCSPMKGHSHVYWYRQLPEEGLKFMVYLQKENIIDESGMPKERFSAEFPKEGPSILRIQQVVRGDSAAYFCASSFTGQNYGYTFGSGTRLTVV.

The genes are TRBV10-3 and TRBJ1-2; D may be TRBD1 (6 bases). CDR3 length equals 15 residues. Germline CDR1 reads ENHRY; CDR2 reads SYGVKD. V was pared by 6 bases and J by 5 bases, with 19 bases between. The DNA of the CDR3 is TGTGCCATCAGGAGGGACACCAGAGAGACGTATGGCTACACCTTC. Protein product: CAIRRDTRETYGYTF.

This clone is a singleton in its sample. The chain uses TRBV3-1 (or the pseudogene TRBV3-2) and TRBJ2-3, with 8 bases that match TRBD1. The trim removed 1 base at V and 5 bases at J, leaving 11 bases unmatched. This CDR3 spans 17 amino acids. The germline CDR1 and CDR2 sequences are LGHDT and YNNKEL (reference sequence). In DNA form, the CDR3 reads TGTGCCAGCAGCCAAGGGTGGGCAGGGGGCGGTATAGATACGCAGTATTTT. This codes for CASSQGWAGGGIDTQYF.

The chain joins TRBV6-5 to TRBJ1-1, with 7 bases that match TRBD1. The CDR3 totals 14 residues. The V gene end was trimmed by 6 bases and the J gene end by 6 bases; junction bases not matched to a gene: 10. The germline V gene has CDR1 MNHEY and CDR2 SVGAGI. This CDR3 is CASSGTAARAEAFF. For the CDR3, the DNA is TGTGCCAGCAGCGGGACAGCAGCAAGGGCTGAAGCTTTCTTT.

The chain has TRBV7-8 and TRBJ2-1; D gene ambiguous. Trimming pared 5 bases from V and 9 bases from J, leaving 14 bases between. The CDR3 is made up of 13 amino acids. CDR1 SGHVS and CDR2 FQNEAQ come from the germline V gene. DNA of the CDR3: TGTGCCAGCAGCATACCGAGGCAGTCTGAGCAGTTCTTC. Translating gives CASSIPRQSEQFF.

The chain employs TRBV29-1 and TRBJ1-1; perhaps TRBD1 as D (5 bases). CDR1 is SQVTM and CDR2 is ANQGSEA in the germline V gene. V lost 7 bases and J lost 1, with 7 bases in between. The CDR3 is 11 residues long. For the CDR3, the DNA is TGCAGCGCAGGACAGAACACTGAAGCTTTCTTT. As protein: CSAGQNTEAFF.

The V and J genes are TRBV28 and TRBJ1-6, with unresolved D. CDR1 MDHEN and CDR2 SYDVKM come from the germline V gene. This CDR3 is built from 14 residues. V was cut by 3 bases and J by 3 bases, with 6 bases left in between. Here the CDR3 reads CASSFRNYNSPLHF. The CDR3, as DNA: TGTGCCAGCAGTTTCAGGAACTATAATTCACCCCTCCACTTT.

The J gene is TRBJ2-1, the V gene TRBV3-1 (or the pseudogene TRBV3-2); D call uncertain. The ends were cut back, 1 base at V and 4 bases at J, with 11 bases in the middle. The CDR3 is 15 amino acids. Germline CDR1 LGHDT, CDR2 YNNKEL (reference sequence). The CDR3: CASSQVSTFYNEQFF. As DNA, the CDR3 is TGTGCCAGCAGCCAAGTATCGACTTTTTACAATGAGCAGTTCTTC.

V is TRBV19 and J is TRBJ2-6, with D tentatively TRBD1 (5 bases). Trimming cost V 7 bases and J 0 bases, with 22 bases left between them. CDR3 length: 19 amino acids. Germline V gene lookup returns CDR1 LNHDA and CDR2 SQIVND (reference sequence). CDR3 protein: CASTDRRQSIYSGANVLTF. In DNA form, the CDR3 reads TGTGCCAGTACCGATCGACGACAGTCTATCTACTCTGGGGCCAACGTCCTGACTTTC. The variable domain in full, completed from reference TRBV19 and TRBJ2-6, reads DGGITQSPKYLFRKEGQNVTLSCEQNLNHDAMYWYRQDPGQGLRLIYYSQIVNDFQKGDIAEGYSVSREKKESFPLTVTSAQKNPTAFYLCASTDRRQSIYSGANVLTFGAGSRLTVL.

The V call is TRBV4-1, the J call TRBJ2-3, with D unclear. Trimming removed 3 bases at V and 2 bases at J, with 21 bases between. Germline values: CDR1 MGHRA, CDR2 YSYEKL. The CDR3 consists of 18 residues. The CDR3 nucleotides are TGCGCCAGCAGCCACCCCTCCTATTTTACCTATGACACAGATACGCAGTATTTT. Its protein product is CASSHPSYFTYDTDTQYF.